This paragraph reports one T cell receptor beta chain. Its antigen is as yet unknown. The CDR3 sequence is 14 residues long. V gave up 6 bases and J gave up 5 bases; unmatched junction bases: 11. Germline-derived CDR1 and CDR2 are DFQATT and SNEGSKA (reference sequence). The library targeted TCRbeta and was prepared with unique molecular identifiers. MiXCR, applied by TCRdb to the PCR reads, yields one record per CDR3 protein. The sample yields more than 400,000 distinct CDR3 sequences, around 46% seen once. This entry is derived from a study of T-cell reconstitution after alpha-beta-depleted transplantation in children. Whole-study findings and limits: The main origin of T-cell counts and diversity one year after transplant was newly produced T cells. After transplant, high TCRbeta diversity at day 60 in some patients arose from surviving recipient T cells and thymic progenitors. Reportedly, only several hundred clones from non-depleted graft cells drove alpha-beta T-cell counts at about two months.

The TCR comes from a girl aged 2 to 9 with aplastic anemia, due to receive a stem cell transplant. This chain joins TRBV20-1 and TRBJ2-7, with 9 bases matching TRBD1. The specimen was PBMCs, collected before TCRalphabeta/CD19-depleted stem cell transplant. The CDR3 DNA sequence: TGCAGTGCAGAGAGCTGGGACAGGGAGAACGAGCAGTACTTC. Its protein is CSAESWDRENEQYF.